Following are 8 T cell receptor beta chains from one sample sequenced in a study of beta chain features in type 1 diabetes. Every bit of the isolated RNA underwent reverse transcription, so sequencing read expressed TCRB transcripts. Here immunoSEQ multiplex PCR was the method, and the copy in TCRdb shows in-frame clones only, minus some. The profile shows fewer than 250,000 clones, under 70% of them singletons. The sequenced material came from naive CD4+ T cells from blood. The receptors here all came from a man aged 30-40 years in good health.

V is TRBV5-4 and J is TRBJ2-1; D is undetermined. Between the trimmed V and J ends, which lost 2 bases and 1 base, there was a span of 10 bases. Germline V gives CDR1 SGHNT, CDR2 YYREEE (reference sequence). CDR3 length equals 15 residues. The CDR3 is CASSLDSASYNEQFF. CDR3 coding DNA: TGTGCCAGCAGCTTAGACTCGGCTTCCTACAATGAGCAGTTCTTC.

In its sample, this clone was seen once. The chain couples TRBV2 to TRBJ2-1; TRBD1 matches at 7 bases. This CDR3 is 13 amino acids long. Germline V gives CDR1 SNHLY, CDR2 FYNNEI. V was pared by 7 bases and J by 7 bases, with 7 bases of the junction left unmatched. The CDR3 DNA reads as TGTGCCAGCAAAGAGCCAGGGGGAAATGAGCAGTTCTTC. This encodes CASKEPGGNEQFF.

This clone occurred a few times. The J gene is TRBJ2-3, the V gene TRBV29-1, with 9 bases aligning to TRBD2. Looked up from germline, CDR1 is SQVTM and CDR2 is ANQGSEA. The V and J ends lost 1 base and 2 bases, in that order; junction bases with no gene match: 4. This CDR3 contains 15 residues. CDR3: CSVEGTSVNTDTQYF. CDR3 nucleotide sequence: TGCAGCGTTGAAGGGACTAGCGTTAACACAGATACGCAGTATTTT.

This clone was seen just once. The rearrangement uses TRBV6-5 and TRBJ2-1, with a weak D call TRBD1 (6 bases). The V end lost 5 bases, the J end lost 0 bases, and 11 bases lay between the germline ends. The germline CDR1 and CDR2 sequences are MNHEY and SVGAGI. The CDR3 has 15 amino acids. The CDR3 reads CASSPQGFSYNEQFF. The DNA of the CDR3 is TGTGCCAGCAGTCCACAGGGTTTCTCCTACAATGAGCAGTTCTTC.

The V call is TRBV6-5, the J call TRBJ2-2; D is unclear. The CDR3 totals 13 residues. V lost 6 bases to trimming and J lost 7 bases, with 12 bases between them. Germline CDR1 and CDR2: MNHEY and SVGAGI. The CDR3 coding sequence is TGTGCCAGCAGCAAGACTCCAGACGGGGAGCTGTTTTTT. Translated: CASSKTPDGELFF.

The chain links TRBV30 to TRBJ1-4; the D gene is possibly TRBD1 (5 bases). With 1 base removed from V and 8 bases from J, the gap between germline ends came to 20 bases. Germline V lookup: CDR1 GTSNPN, CDR2 SVGIG (reference sequence). This CDR3 comprises 16 residues. CDR3 loop: CAWSDPPRGAGEKLFF. The CDR3 nucleotides are TGTGCCTGGAGTGACCCCCCCCGAGGGGCAGGGGAAAAACTGTTTTTT.

The chain carries TRBV5-4 and TRBJ1-1; the D gene is possibly TRBD1 (5 bases). The CDR3 is 13 amino acids. V was pared by 5 bases and J by 3 bases, with 11 bases between. Germline V CDR1 and CDR2: SGHNT, YYREEE (reference sequence). The CDR3 DNA sequence: TGTGCCAGCAGTTCGTTAGGGGACACTGAAGCTTTCTTT. It codes for CASSSLGDTEAFF.

The chain joins TRBV29-1 to TRBJ2-5; tentatively, D is TRBD1 or TRBD2 (6 bases each). The DNA end lines up better with TRBJ2-7; the J call may be wrong. This CDR3 comprises 13 residues. The germline V gene encodes CDR1 SQVTM and CDR2 ANQGSEA. DNA of the CDR3: TGCAGCATCATGCAGGGGACTCCCTTCGAGCAGTACTTC. This sequence encodes CSIMQGTPFEQYF.